The clone carrying this T cell receptor (beta chain) has more than one count but fewer than ten. The antigen remains undetermined. This sample stems from a study of blood T cells in healthy people across ages. General study points: Measured against age, TCR beta diversity per million T cells decreased in a roughly linear manner.

Primers used in a second PCR of about 7 to 12 cycles were a sample-barcoded 5' primer and a J-beta primer mix. Each cDNA molecule was tagged by a template-switch adaptor that had 12 random nucleotides. Every individual sample yielded 2.5 million or more paired-end reads (each containing CDR3). TCRdb used MiXCR to reprocess the 5' RACE reads, holding one entry per CDR3 protein. The sample shows around 1.7 million distinct CDR3 sequences, roughly 27% of them seen only once. CDR3 length: 15 residues. The V and J ends lost 1 base and 4 bases respectively, with 13 bases between them. Germline V gene lookup returns CDR1 SEHNR and CDR2 FQNEAQ (reference sequence).

This clonotype was sampled from a woman younger than 45 in good health. Specimen: blood. This chain connects TRBV7-9 to TRBJ2-5; D is perhaps TRBD1 or TRBD2 (5 bases each). This chain's CDR3 is CASSLGRGERETQYF. The CDR3 nucleotides are TGTGCCAGCAGCTTAGGACGAGGGGAGCGAGAGACCCAGTACTTC.